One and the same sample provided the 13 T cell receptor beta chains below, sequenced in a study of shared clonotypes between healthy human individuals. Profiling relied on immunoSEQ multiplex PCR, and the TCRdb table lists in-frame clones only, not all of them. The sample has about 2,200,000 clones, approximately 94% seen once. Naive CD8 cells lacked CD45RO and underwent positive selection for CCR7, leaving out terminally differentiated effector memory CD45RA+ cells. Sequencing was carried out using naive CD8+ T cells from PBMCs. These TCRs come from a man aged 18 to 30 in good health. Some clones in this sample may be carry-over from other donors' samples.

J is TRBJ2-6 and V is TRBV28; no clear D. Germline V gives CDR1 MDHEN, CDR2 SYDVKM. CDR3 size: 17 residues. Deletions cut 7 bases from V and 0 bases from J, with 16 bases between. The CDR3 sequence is CASNLIGPTSGANVLTF. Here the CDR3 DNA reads TGTGCCAGCAACCTAATCGGACCGACCTCTGGGGCCAACGTCCTGACTTTC.

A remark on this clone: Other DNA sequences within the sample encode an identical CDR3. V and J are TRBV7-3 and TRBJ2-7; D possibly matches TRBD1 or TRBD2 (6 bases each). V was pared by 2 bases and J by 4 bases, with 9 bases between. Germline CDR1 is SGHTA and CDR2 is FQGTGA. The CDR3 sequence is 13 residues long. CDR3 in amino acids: CASSLLGGYEQYF. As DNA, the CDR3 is TGTGCCAGCAGCTTATTAGGGGGGTACGAGCAGTACTTC.

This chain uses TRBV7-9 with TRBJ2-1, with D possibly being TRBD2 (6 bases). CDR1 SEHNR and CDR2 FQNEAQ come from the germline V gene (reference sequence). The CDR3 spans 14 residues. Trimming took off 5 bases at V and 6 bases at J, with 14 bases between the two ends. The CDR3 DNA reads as TGTGCCAGCAGCCCGGGGGTTGGTAGCAATGAGCAGTTCTTC. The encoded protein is CASSPGVGSNEQFF.

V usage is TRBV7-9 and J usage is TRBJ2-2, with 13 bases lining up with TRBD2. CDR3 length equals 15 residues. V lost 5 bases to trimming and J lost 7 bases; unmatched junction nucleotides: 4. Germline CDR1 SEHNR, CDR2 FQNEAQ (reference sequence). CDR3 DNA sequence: TGTGCCAGCAGCCCACTAGCGGGAGGGCTCGGGGAGCTGTTTTTT. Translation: CASSPLAGGLGELFF. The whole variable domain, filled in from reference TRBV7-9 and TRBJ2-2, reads DTGVSQNPRHKITKRGQNVTFRCDPISEHNRLYWYRQTLGQGPEFLTYFQNEAQLEKSRLLSDRFSAERPKGSFSTLEIQRTEQGDSAMYLCASSPLAGGLGELFFGEGSRLTVL.

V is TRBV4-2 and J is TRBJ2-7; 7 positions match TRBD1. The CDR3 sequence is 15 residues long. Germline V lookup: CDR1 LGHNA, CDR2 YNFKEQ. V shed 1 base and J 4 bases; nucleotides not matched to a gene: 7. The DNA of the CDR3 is TGTGCCAGCAGCCAAGGCGACAGGGTCTTATACGAGCAGTACTTC. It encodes CASSQGDRVLYEQYF.

The CDR3 spells CAWTGPRDTQYF. For the CDR3, the DNA is TGTGCCTGGACGGGGCCTAGGGATACGCAGTATTTT. V usage is TRBV30 and J usage is TRBJ2-3, with D perhaps given as TRBD1 or TRBD2 (5 bases each). This CDR3 region has 12 residues. V was clipped by 4 bases and J by 6 bases, with 11 bases between them. Germline loops: CDR1 GTSNPN, CDR2 SVGIG (reference sequence).

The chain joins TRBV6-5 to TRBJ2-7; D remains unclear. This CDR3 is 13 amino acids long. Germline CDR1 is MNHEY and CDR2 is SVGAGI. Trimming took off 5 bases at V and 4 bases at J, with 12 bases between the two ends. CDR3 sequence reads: CASSPYRVYEQYF. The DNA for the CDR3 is TGTGCCAGCAGTCCCTACCGGGTTTACGAGCAGTACTTC.

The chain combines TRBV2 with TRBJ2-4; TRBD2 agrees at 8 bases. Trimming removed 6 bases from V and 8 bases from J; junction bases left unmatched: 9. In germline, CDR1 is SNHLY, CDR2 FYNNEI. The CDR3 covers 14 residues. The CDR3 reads CASRGGTSLDIQYF. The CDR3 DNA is TGTGCCAGCAGAGGCGGGACTAGTTTAGACATTCAGTACTTC.

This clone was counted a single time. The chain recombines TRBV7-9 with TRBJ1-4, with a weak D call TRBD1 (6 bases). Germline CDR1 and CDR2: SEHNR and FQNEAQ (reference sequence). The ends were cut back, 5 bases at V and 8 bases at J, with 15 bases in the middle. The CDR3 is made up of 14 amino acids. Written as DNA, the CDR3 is TGTGCCAGCAGCCCGATTGTAGGGGGAGAAAAACTGTTTTTT. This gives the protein CASSPIVGGEKLFF.

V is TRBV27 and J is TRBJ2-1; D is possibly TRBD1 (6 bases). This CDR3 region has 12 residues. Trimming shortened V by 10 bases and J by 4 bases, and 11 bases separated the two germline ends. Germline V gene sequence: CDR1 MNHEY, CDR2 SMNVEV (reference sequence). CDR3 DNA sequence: TGTGCCACCCGGACAGATTACAATGAGCAGTTCTTC. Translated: CATRTDYNEQFF.

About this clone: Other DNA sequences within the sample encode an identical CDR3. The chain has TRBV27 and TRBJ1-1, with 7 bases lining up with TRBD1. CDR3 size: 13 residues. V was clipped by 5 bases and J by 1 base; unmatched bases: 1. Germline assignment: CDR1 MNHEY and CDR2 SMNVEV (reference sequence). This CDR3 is CASSGTANTEAFF. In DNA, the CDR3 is TGTGCCAGCAGTGGGACAGCGAACACTGAAGCTTTCTTT.

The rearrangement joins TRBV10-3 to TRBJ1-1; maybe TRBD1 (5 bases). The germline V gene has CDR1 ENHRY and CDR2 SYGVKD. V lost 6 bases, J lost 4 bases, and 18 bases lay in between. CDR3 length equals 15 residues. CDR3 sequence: CAISELYGTATEAFF. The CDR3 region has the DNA TGTGCCATCAGCGAGCTTTACGGGACGGCCACTGAAGCTTTCTTT.

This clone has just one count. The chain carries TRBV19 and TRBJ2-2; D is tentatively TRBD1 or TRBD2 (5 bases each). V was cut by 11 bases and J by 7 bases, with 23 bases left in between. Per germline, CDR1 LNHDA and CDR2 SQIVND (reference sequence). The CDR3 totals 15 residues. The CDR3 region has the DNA TGTGCCGCCTCTCCATTCGGGGACCGACACGGGGAGCTGTTTTTT. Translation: CAASPFGDRHGELFF. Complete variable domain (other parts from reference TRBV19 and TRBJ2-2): DGGITQSPKYLFRKEGQNVTLSCEQNLNHDAMYWYRQDPGQGLRLIYYSQIVNDFQKGDIAEGYSVSREKKESFPLTVTSAQKNPTAFYLCAASPFGDRHGELFFGEGSRLTVL.